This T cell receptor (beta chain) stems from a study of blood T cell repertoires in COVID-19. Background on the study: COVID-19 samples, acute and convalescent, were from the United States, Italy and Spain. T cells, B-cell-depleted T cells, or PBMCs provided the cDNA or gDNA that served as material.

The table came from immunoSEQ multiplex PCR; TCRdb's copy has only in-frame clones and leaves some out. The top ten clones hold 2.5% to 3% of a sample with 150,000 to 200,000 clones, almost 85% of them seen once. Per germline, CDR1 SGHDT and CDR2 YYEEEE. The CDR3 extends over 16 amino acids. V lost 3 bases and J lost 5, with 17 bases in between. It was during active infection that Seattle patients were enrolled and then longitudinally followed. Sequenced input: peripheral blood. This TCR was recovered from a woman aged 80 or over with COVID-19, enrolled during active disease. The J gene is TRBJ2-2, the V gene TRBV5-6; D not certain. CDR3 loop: CASSSQEGGRTGELFF. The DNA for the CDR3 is TGTGCCAGCAGCTCCCAGGAAGGTGGCAGGACCGGGGAGCTGTTTTTT.